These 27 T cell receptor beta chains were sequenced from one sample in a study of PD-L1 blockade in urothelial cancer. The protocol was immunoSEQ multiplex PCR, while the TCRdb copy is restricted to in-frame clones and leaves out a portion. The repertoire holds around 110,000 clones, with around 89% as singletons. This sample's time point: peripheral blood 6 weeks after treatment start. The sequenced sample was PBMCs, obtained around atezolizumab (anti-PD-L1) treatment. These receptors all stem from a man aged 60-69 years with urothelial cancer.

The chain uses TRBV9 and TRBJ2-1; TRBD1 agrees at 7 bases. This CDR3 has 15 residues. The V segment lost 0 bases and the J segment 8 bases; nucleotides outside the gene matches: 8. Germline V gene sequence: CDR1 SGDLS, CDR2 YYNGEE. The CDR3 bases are TGTGCCAGCAGCGTAGAAGGTTTAGGGGGCGATGAGCAGTTCTTC. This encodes CASSVEGLGGDEQFF.

The CDR3 protein is CASSWTGVGNTIYF. In DNA, the CDR3 is TGTGCCAGCAGCTGGACAGGCGTTGGAAACACCATATATTTT. This rearrangement joins TRBV5-6 to TRBJ1-3; TRBD1 aligns across 7 bases. The J segment lost 3 bases and the V segment lost 3 bases, leaving 3 bases of the junction unmatched. Germline CDR1 and CDR2: SGHDT and YYEEEE. CDR3 length equals 14 residues.

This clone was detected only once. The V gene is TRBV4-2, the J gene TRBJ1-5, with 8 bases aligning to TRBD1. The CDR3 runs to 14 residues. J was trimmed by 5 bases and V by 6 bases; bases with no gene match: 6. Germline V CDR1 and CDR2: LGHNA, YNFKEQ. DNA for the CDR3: TGTGCCAGCAGGGAAAACAGGGGGGATCAGCCCCAGCATTTT. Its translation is CASRENRGDQPQHF.

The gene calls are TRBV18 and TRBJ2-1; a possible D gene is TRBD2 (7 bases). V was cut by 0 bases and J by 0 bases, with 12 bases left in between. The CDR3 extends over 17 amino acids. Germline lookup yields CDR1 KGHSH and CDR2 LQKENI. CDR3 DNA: TGTGCCAGCTCACCACCGGGGGGGCCAGCCTCCTACAATGAGCAGTTCTTC. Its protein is CASSPPGGPASYNEQFF.

The CDR3 loop is CASSSPTVTETQYF. CDR3 nucleotide sequence: TGTGCCAGCAGTTCGCCGACAGTTACGGAGACCCAGTACTTC. The V gene is TRBV28, the J gene TRBJ2-5; tentatively, D is TRBD1 (5 bases). The V gene lost 4 bases and the J gene lost 5 bases, with 14 bases spanning the gap. Germline CDR1 is MDHEN and CDR2 is SYDVKM. The CDR3 runs 14 residues.

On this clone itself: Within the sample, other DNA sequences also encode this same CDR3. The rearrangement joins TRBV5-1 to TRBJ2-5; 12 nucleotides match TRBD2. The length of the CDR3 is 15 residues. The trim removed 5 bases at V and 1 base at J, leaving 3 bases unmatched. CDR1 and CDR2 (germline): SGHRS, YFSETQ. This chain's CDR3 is CASSLAGGPQETQYF. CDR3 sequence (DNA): TGCGCCAGCAGTCTAGCGGGAGGGCCCCAAGAGACCCAGTACTTC.

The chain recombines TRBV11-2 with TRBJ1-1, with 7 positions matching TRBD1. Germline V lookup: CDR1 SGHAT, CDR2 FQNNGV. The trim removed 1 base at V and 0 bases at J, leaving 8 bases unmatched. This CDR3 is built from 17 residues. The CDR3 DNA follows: TGTGCCAGCAGCTTAGCCCTTATGACAGGGATGAACACTGAAGCTTTCTTT. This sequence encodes CASSLALMTGMNTEAFF. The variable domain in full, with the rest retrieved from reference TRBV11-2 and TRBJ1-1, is EAGVAQSPRYKIIEKRQSVAFWCNPISGHATLYWYQQILGQGPKLLIQFQNNGVVDDSQLPKDRFSAERLKGVDSTLKIQPAKLEDSAVYLCASSLALMTGMNTEAFFGQGTRLTVV.

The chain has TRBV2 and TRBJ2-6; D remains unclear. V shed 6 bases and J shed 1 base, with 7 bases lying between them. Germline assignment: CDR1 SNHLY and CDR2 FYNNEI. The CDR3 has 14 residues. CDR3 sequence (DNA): TGTGCCAGCAGAAGCCCTTCTGGGGCCAACGTCCTGACTTTC. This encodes CASRSPSGANVLTF.

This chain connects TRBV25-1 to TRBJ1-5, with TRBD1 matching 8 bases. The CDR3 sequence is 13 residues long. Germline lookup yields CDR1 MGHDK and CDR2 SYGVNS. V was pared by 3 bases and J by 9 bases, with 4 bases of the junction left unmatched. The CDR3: CASSETGAGPQHF. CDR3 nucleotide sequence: TGTGCCAGCAGTGAGACAGGGGCAGGGCCCCAGCATTTT.

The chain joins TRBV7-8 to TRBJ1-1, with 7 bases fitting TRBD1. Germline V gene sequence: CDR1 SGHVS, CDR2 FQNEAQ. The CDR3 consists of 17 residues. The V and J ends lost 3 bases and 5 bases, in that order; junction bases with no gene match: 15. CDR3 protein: CASSFDGQVGQKTEAFF. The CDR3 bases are TGTGCCAGCAGCTTTGATGGACAGGTTGGGCAGAAAACTGAAGCTTTCTTT. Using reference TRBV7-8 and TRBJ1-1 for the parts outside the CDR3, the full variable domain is GAGVSQSPRYKVAKRGQDVALRCDPISGHVSLFWYQQALGQGPEFLTYFQNEAQLDKSGLPSDRFFAERPEGSVSTLKIQRTQQEDSAVYLCASSFDGQVGQKTEAFFGQGTRLTVV.

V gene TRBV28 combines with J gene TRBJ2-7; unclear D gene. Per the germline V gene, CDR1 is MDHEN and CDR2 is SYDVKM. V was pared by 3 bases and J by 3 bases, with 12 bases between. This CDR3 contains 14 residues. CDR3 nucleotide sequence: TGTGCCAGCAGTTTTTATATCGCGGACTACGAGCAGTACTTC. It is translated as CASSFYIADYEQYF.

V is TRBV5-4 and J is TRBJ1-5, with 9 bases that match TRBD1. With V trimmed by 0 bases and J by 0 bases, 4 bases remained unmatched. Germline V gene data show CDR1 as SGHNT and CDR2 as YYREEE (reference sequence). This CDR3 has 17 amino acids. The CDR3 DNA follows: TGTGCCAGCAGCTTGGGTGGGACAGGGTATAGCAATCAGCCCCAGCATTTT. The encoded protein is CASSLGGTGYSNQPQHF. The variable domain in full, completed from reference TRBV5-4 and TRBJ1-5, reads ETGVTQSPTHLIKTRGQQVTLRCSSQSGHNTVSWYQQALGQGPQFIFQYYREEENGRGNFPPRFSGLQFPNYSSELNVNALELDDSALYLCASSLGGTGYSNQPQHFGDGTRLSIL.

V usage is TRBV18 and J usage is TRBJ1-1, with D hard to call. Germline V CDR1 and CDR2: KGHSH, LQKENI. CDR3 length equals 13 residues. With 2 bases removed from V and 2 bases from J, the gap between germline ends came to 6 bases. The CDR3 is CASSPTANTEAFF. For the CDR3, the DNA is TGTGCCAGCTCACCAACAGCCAACACTGAAGCTTTCTTT. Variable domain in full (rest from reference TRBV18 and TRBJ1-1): NAGVMQNPRHLVRRRGQEARLRCSPMKGHSHVYWYRQLPEEGLKFMVYLQKENIIDESGMPKERFSAEFPKEGPSILRIQQVVRGDSAAYFCASSPTANTEAFFGQGTRLTVV.

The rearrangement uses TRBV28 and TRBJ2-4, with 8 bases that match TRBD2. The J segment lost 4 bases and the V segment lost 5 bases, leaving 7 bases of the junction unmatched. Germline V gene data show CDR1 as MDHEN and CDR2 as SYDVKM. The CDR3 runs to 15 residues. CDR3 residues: CASSEAGGAKNIQYF. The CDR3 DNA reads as TGTGCCAGCAGTGAGGCGGGGGGCGCTAAAAACATTCAGTACTTC.

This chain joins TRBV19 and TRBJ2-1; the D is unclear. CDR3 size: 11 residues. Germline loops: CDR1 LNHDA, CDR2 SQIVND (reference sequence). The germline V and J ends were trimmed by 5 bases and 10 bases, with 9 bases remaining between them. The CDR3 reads CASSERREQFF. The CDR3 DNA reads TGTGCCAGTAGTGAGAGGAGAGAGCAGTTCTTC.

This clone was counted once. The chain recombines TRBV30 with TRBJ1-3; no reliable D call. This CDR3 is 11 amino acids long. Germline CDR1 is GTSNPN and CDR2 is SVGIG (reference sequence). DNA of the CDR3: TGTGCTCAGGACTCTGGAAACACCATATATTTT. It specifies CAQDSGNTIYF.

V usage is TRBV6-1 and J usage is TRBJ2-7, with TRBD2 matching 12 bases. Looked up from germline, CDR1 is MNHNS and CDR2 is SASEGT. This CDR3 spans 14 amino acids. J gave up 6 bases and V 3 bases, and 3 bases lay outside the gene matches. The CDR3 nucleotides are TGTGCCAGCAGTGAGGGACTAGCGGGCGTCGAGCAGTACTTC. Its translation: CASSEGLAGVEQYF.

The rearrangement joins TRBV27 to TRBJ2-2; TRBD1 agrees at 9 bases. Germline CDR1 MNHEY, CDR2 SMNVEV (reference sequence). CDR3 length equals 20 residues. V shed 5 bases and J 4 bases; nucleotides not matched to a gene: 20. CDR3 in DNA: TGTGCCAGCAGTCCCCAAGGACAGGGGATCCCCCTTAAGACCACCGGGGAGCTGTTTTTT. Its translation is CASSPQGQGIPLKTTGELFF.

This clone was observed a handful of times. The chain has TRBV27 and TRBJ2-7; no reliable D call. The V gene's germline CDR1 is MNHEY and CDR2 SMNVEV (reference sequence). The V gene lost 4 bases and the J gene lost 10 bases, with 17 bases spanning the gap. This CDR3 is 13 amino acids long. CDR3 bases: TGTGCCAGCAGTTATTATCCCCTTCAGGAACAGTACTTC. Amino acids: CASSYYPLQEQYF.

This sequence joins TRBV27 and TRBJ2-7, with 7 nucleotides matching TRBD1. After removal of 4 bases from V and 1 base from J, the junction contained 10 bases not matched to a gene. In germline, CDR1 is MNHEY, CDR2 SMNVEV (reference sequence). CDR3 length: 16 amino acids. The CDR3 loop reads CASSSRQGIGSYEQYF. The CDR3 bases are TGTGCCAGCAGTTCCAGACAGGGAATAGGGTCCTACGAGCAGTACTTC.

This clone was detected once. CDR3 nucleotide sequence: TGTGCCAGCAGCCTACGACAGGGCTCAACCTACAATGAGCAGTTCTTC. Amino acids: CASSLRQGSTYNEQFF. The chain links TRBV7-3 to TRBJ2-1; 7 bases are a match to TRBD1. V lost 5 bases to trimming and J lost 2 bases; unmatched junction nucleotides: 9. Germline CDR1 SGHTA, CDR2 FQGTGA. This CDR3 has 16 residues.

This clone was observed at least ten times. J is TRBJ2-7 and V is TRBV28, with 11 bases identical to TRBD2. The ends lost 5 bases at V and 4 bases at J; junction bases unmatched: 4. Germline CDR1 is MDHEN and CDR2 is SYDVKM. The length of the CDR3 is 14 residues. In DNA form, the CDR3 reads TGTGCCAGCAGTACTAGCGGGAGTTCGTACGAGCAGTACTTC. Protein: CASSTSGSSYEQYF.

CDR3 amino acids: CASSLEEGYEQYF. The CDR3 DNA reads TGTGCCAGCAGCTTGGAGGAGGGCTACGAGCAGTACTTC. V usage is TRBV5-8 and J usage is TRBJ2-7, with D tentatively TRBD2 (6 bases). The V gene lost 0 bases and the J gene lost 3 bases, with 7 bases spanning the gap. The CDR3 extends over 13 amino acids. Germline values: CDR1 SGHTS, CDR2 YDEGEE.

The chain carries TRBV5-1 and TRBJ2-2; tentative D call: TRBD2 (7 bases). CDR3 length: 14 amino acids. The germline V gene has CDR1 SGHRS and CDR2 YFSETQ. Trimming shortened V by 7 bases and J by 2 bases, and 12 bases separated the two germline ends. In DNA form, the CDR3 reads TGCGCCAGCTCGAGGGGGGGAAACACCGGGGAGCTGTTTTTT. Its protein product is CASSRGGNTGELFF.

CDR3 protein: CASSPMGAGDEQYF. Written as DNA, the CDR3 is TGTGCCAGCTCACCAATGGGGGCCGGGGACGAGCAGTACTTC. The chain uses TRBV18 and TRBJ2-7; weak D call: TRBD1 (6 bases). The CDR3 spans 14 residues. Germline loops: CDR1 KGHSH, CDR2 LQKENI. V was clipped by 2 bases and J by 5 bases, with 13 bases between them. Using reference TRBV18 and TRBJ2-7 for the parts outside the CDR3, the full variable domain is NAGVMQNPRHLVRRRGQEARLRCSPMKGHSHVYWYRQLPEEGLKFMVYLQKENIIDESGMPKERFSAEFPKEGPSILRIQQVVRGDSAAYFCASSPMGAGDEQYFGPGTRLTVT.

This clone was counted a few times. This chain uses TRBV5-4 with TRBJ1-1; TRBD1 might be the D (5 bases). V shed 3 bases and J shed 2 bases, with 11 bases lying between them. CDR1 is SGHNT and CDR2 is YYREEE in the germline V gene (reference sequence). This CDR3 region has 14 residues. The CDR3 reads CASSSQVVNTEAFF. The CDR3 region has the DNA TGTGCCAGCAGCTCACAGGTGGTCAACACTGAAGCTTTCTTT.

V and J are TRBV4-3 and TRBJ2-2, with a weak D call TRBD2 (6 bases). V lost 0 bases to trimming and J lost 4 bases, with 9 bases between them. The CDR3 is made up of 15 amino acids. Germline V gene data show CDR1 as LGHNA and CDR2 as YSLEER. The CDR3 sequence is CASSQDVGGTGELFF. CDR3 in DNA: TGCGCCAGCAGCCAAGATGTCGGGGGCACCGGGGAGCTGTTTTTT.